These T cell receptor beta chains were read from a single sample in a study of T cells after yellow fever vaccination. From the 5' RACE reads, TCRdb called clonotypes with MiXCR, one entry per CDR3 protein. The top ten clones hold over 14% of a sample with 35,000 to 55,000 distinct CDR3 sequences, about 7% of them seen once. This material consisted of CD8+ T cells not binding an NS4B(214-222) dextramer, sorted from PBMCs, taken 45 days after the yellow fever booster vaccination. The receptors derive from a man aged 25-45 years who received the YFV17D yellow fever vaccine. Each CDR3 is given with its conserved first and last residue. D genes are given only for firm matches. Not every row has a clone size; where given, it reads once, few, many or a size class.

>many|TRBV6-5|TRBJ2-1|TRBD2
TGTGCCAGCAGTTTAGAAGCGGGAGAATACAATGAGCAGTTCTTC
CASSLEAGEYNEQFF
>.|TRBV4-2|TRBJ2-7|TRBD2
TGTACCGCAACAGGAGAGGGGGCGAAGACTAGCGGGCCCCCAGTTCTCGAGCAGTACTTC
CTATGEGAKTSGPPVLEQYF
>few|TRBV7-8|TRBJ2-6|.
TGTGCCAGCAGCTTAGAATATGGGGCCAACGTCCTGACTTTC
CASSLEYGANVLTF
>few|TRBV6-5|TRBJ1-6|TRBD1
TGTGCCAGCAGCAGGGGGGGGGATTATAATTCACCCCTCCACTTT
CASSRGGDYNSPLHF
>few|TRBV7-2|TRBJ2-7|.
TGTGCCAGCAGCTTAGGGGCTAGCGCTTACTACGAGCAGTACTTC
CASSLGASAYYEQYF
>.|TRBV12-3/TRBV12-4|TRBJ1-4|.
TGTGCCAGCAGTTTTTACGGTCCCCGGGATGCAACTAATGAAAAACTGTTTTTT
CASSFYGPRDATNEKLFF
>many|TRBV4-1|TRBJ2-1|.
TGCGCCAGCAGCCAAGGGGCAGAGGAGCAGTTCTTC
CASSQGAEEQFF
>many|TRBV4-3|TRBJ2-3|TRBD2
TGCGCCAGCAGCCAGTTAGCGGGAGTAAGTTCGGCAGATACGCAGTATTTT
CASSQLAGVSSADTQYF
>many|TRBV9|TRBJ2-3|.
TGTGCCAGCAGCGTAGTTGGAGGCGGGACAGATACGCAGTATTTT
CASSVVGGGTDTQYF
>many|TRBV7-2|TRBJ2-7|.
TGTGCCAGCAGCTTAGCAACCTGGTACGAGCAGTACTTC
CASSLATWYEQYF
>many|TRBV7-8|TRBJ1-4|TRBD1
TGTGCCAGCAGACCGGGCAGGGGGCGAATTAATGAAAAACTGTTTTTT
CASRPGRGRINEKLFF
>many|TRBV15|TRBJ2-7|TRBD1
TGTGCCACCAGCAGGGGACAGGGGACTGTCGAGCAGTACTTC
CATSRGQGTVEQYF
>few|TRBV6-2/TRBV6-3|TRBJ2-1|.
TGTGCCAGCAGTGGGATGACTATGACCTACAATGAGCAGTTCTTC
CASSGMTMTYNEQFF
>many|TRBV20-1|TRBJ1-5|TRBD1
TGCAGTGCTAGAGGTACAGGGGCACCTCGGTTGACCAATCAGCCCCAGCATTTT
CSARGTGAPRLTNQPQHF
>many|TRBV2|TRBJ2-7|TRBD2
TGTGCCAGCAGTGAGGGGCGCCTAGCGGGAGCCCACGAGCAGTACTTC
CASSEGRLAGAHEQYF
>few|TRBV4-1|TRBJ2-5|TRBD2
TGCGCCAGCAGCCGGCTAGCGGAACCCCAAGAGACCCAGTACTTC
CASSRLAEPQETQYF
>.|TRBV12-5|TRBJ2-7|.
TGTGCTAGTGGTTTTCCCCTAAAACCAACGACGGCCTACGAGCAGTACTTC
CASGFPLKPTTAYEQYF
>many|TRBV12-3/TRBV12-4|TRBJ2-7|.
TGTGCCAGCAGCCCTGGACGGTCCTACGAGCAGTACTTC
CASSPGRSYEQYF
>.|TRBV19|TRBJ2-4|.
TGTGCCAGTAGTATAGATCAAGTCCCCCTTTTCAAAAACATTCAGTACTTC
CASSIDQVPLFKNIQYF
>many|TRBV5-1|TRBJ2-7|TRBD2
TGCGCCAGCAGTTCCGGGACTAGCGGTACCTACGAGCAGTACTTC
CASSSGTSGTYEQYF
>many|TRBV3-1|TRBJ2-4|.
TGTGCCAGCAGCCCCGGGGGGCAGGTAGCGGACGAAAACATTCAGTACTTC
CASSPGGQVADENIQYF
>many|TRBV4-3|TRBJ2-7|TRBD1
TGCGCCAGCAGCCAAGCAAGGTTAGACAGGGAATACGAGCAGTACTTC
CASSQARLDREYEQYF
>many|TRBV11-3|TRBJ2-2|TRBD1
TGTGCCAGCAGTCCCGGGACAGGGATCAGCACCGGGGAGCTGTTTTTT
CASSPGTGISTGELFF
>many|TRBV20-1|TRBJ2-5|.
TGCAGTGCTAGAGTATTGGGGATAGGTCAAGAGACCCAGTACTTC
CSARVLGIGQETQYF
>many|TRBV24-1|TRBJ2-3|.
TGTGCCACCAGTGATGGGGTCGAAGATACGCAGTATTTT
CATSDGVEDTQYF
>many|TRBV12-3/TRBV12-4|TRBJ2-7|.
TGTGCCAGCAGCACGCAGGGTAATCACGAGCAGTACTTC
CASSTQGNHEQYF
>many|TRBV7-7|TRBJ2-3|TRBD1
TGTGCTAGCAGCTTGGGCCCCGCGGGACAGGGGGCGGATACGCAGTATTTT
CASSLGPAGQGADTQYF
>many|TRBV4-3|TRBJ2-3|.
TGCGCCAGCAGCCAAGCTGGAGGGGGCGATACGCAGTATTTT
CASSQAGGGDTQYF
>many|TRBV29-1|TRBJ2-2|.
TGCAGCGTTGAAAGACAGGCGGACACCGGGGAGCTGTTTTTT
CSVERQADTGELFF
>many|TRBV27|TRBJ2-7|TRBD1
TGTGCCAGCGGACAGGGTGGAGGGTTCGAGCAGTACTTC
CASGQGGGFEQYF
>many|TRBV12-3/TRBV12-4|TRBJ2-1|.
TGTGCCAGCGGGTTATTGTCCTACAATGAGCAGTTCTTC
CASGLLSYNEQFF
>few|TRBV16|TRBJ1-5|.
TGTGCCAGCAGCCAATCTAAATCTGAGGGACTTTACGGGGGCAATCAGCCCCAGCATTTT
CASSQSKSEGLYGGNQPQHF
>many|TRBV3-1|TRBJ2-1|.
TGTGCCAGCAGCCAAGTAGAGCTTAATGAGCAGTTCTTC
CASSQVELNEQFF
>.|TRBV11-2|TRBJ2-1|.
TGTGCCAGCAGCTTGGGGGTCGGTTCGGATGAGCAGTTCTTC
CASSLGVGSDEQFF
>many|TRBV7-2|TRBJ1-2|.
TGTGCCAGCACCCCTAACCCGGGGAGTAACTATGGCTACACCTTC
CASTPNPGSNYGYTF
>many|TRBV7-2|TRBJ2-1|TRBD2
TGTGCCAGCAGCTTACCGTTGGAGCGGGACTTGAACAATGAGCAGTTCTTC
CASSLPLERDLNNEQFF
>many|TRBV27|TRBJ1-3|TRBD1
TGTGCCAGCTCCCAGGGGGTGGTTGGAAACACCATATATTTT
CASSQGVVGNTIYF
>many|TRBV15|TRBJ1-2|TRBD1
TGTGCCACCGGCTCAGGGGGCTGGGATGGCTACACCTTC
CATGSGGWDGYTF
>many|TRBV19|TRBJ2-3|TRBD1
TGTGCCAGTATTGGGACAGGGGTTTTGGATACGCAGTATTTT
CASIGTGVLDTQYF
>many|TRBV28|TRBJ2-1|TRBD2
TGTGCCAGCACCAGCGGGAGTTCCTACAATGAGCAGTTCTTC
CASTSGSSYNEQFF
>.|TRBV6-2/TRBV6-3|TRBJ2-1|TRBD1
TGTGCCAGCAGGGCACAGGGGGCGTATGAGCAGTTCTTC
CASRAQGAYEQFF
>many|TRBV7-9|TRBJ2-7|TRBD2
TGTGCCAGCGGGAGGGGCGGGAACGAGCAGTACTTC
CASGRGGNEQYF
>many|TRBV3-1|TRBJ2-1|.
TGTGCCAGCAGCCCCATGTCCGCAAACAATGAGCAGTTCTTC
CASSPMSANNEQFF
>many|TRBV6-1|TRBJ2-2|.
TGTGCCAGCAGGGCCCGGTTATCCGGGGAGCTGTTTTTT
CASRARLSGELFF
>many|TRBV7-2|TRBJ2-3|.
TGTGCCAGCAGCTTAGCAGGTCCCGGGGGCACAGATACGCAGTATTTT
CASSLAGPGGTDTQYF
>many|TRBV6-5|TRBJ1-4|.
TGTGCCAGCAGTTACTCGTCCGGGGGTAATGAAAAACTGTTTTTT
CASSYSSGGNEKLFF
>.|TRBV27|TRBJ2-1|.
TGTGCCAGCAGTGTGGGAGTCGGGTCCTACAATGAGCAGTTCTTC
CASSVGVGSYNEQFF
>few|TRBV4-1|TRBJ2-7|.
TGCGCCAGCAGCCAAGATTGGCCCGGGAGCTACGAGCAGTACTTC
CASSQDWPGSYEQYF
>many|TRBV27|TRBJ2-7|TRBD2
TGTGCCAGCGGGGAGGCGGGAGGCTCCTACGAGCAGTACTTC
CASGEAGGSYEQYF
>many|TRBV6-5|TRBJ2-3|TRBD2
TGTGCCAGCACCGCGGGACTAGCGGGAGGAGAAGATACGCAGTATTTT
CASTAGLAGGEDTQYF
>many|TRBV6-2/TRBV6-3|TRBJ1-2|TRBD1
TGTGCCAGCCTAGGCGGCGGACAGGGCGACTATGGCTACACCTTC
CASLGGGQGDYGYTF
>.|TRBV7-2|TRBJ2-7|.
TGTGCCAGCAGCTTAGCACCAGGGGTACCCTACGAGCAGTACTTC
CASSLAPGVPYEQYF
>many|TRBV5-1|TRBJ2-7|.
TGCGCCAGCAGCTTGGCGGGTAACGAGCAGTACTTC
CASSLAGNEQYF
>many|TRBV29-1|TRBJ2-5|.
TGCAGCGTTGAAGATCGCTCAGGTCGTGAGACCCAGTACTTC
CSVEDRSGRETQYF